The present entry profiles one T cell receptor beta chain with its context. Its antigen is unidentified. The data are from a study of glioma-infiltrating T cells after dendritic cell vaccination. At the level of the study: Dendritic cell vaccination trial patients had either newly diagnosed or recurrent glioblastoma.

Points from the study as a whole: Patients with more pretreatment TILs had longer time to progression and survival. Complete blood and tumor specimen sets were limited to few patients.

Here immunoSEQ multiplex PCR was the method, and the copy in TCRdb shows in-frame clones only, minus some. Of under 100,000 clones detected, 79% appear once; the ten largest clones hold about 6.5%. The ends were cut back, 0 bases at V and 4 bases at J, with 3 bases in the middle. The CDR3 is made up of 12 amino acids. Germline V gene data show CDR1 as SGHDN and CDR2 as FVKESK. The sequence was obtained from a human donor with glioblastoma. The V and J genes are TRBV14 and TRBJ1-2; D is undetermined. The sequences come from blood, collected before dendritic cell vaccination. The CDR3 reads CASSQDSYGYTF. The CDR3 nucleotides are TGTGCCAGCAGCCAAGACAGCTATGGCTACACCTTC. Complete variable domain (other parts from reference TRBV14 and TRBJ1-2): EAGVTQFPSHSVIEKGQTVTLRCDPISGHDNLYWYRRVMGKEIKFLLHFVKESKQDESGMPNNRFLAERTGGTYSTLKVQPAELEDSGVYFCASSQDSYGYTFGSGTRLTVV.